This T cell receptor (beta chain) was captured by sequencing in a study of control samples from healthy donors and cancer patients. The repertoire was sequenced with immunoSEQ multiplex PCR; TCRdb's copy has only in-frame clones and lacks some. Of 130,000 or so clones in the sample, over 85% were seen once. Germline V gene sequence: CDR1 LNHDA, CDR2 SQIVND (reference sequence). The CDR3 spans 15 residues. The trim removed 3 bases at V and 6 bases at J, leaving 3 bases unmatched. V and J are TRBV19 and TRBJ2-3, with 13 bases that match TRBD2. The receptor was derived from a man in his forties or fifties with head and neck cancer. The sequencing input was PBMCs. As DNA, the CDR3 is TGTGCCAGTAGTATCGGGACTAGCGGGGCGGATACGCAGTATTTT. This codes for CASSIGTSGADTQYF.